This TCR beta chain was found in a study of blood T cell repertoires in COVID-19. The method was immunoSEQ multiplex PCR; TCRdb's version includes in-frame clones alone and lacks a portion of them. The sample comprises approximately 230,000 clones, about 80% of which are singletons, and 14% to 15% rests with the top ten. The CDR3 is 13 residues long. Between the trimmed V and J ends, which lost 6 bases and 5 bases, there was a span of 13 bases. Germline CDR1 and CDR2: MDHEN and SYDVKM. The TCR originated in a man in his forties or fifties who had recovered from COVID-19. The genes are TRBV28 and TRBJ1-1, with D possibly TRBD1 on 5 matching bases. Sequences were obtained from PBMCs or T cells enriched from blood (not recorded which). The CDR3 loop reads CASRLGGRTEAFF. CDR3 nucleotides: TGTGCCAGCAGGTTGGGGGGTAGGACTGAAGCTTTCTTT. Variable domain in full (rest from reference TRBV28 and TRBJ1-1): DVKVTQSSRYLVKRTGEKVFLECVQDMDHENMFWYRQDPGLGLRLIYFSYDVKMKEKGDIPEGYSVSREKKERFSLILESASTNQTSMYLCASRLGGRTEAFFGQGTRLTVV.